The next 26 T cell receptor beta chains were all read from a single sample in a study of T cell changes during pregnancy in multiple sclerosis. The data were produced by immunoSEQ multiplex PCR, yet TCRdb's version contains in-frame clones alone and is incomplete. The sample has under 45,000 clones, 70% to 90% seen once; the top ten hold approximately 4%. The input for sequencing was CD8+ T cells from peripheral blood mononuclear cells, taken in the first trimester of pregnancy. The receptor set was obtained from a female donor with multiple sclerosis, enrolled in a pregnancy study.

As to this clone: Relative to the germline gene, one junction end is altered; a read error may explain this. V usage is TRBV7-9 and J usage is TRBJ2-1; 9 positions match TRBD2. The CDR3 consists of 15 residues. Germline CDR1 SEHNR, CDR2 FQNEAQ (reference sequence). The CDR3, as DNA: TGTGCCAGCAGTTTAGCGGGGGCCCCCTACAATGAGCAGTTCTTC. This sequence encodes CASSLAGAPYNEQFF.

The genes are TRBV30 and TRBJ1-2; D is possibly TRBD1 (5 bases). The CDR3 covers 11 residues. CDR1 and CDR2 from the germline V gene are GTSNPN and SVGIG (reference sequence). The V end lost 0 bases, the J end lost 7 bases, and 6 bases lay between the germline ends. As DNA, the CDR3 is TGTGCCTGGAGTGTAGGGGTTGGCTACACCTTC. This gives the protein CAWSVGVGYTF.

The chain joins TRBV6-6 to TRBJ2-1; D gene uncertain. CDR3 length equals 13 residues. V shed 5 bases and J shed 4 bases, with 9 bases lying between them. In germline, CDR1 is MNHNY, CDR2 SVGAGI (reference sequence). The CDR3 reads CASSEYPYNEQFF. CDR3 DNA: TGTGCCAGCAGTGAGTATCCTTACAATGAGCAGTTCTTC.

In its sample, this clone was seen a few times. The rearrangement joins TRBV7-9 to TRBJ2-7; 8 nucleotides align to TRBD1. Germline V CDR1 and CDR2: SEHNR, FQNEAQ (reference sequence). The trim removed 10 bases at V and 6 bases at J, leaving 5 bases unmatched. The CDR3 contains 11 residues. This CDR3 reads CATQGASEQYF. CDR3 nucleotide sequence: TGTGCCACCCAGGGGGCTAGCGAGCAGTACTTC.

The rearrangement links TRBV11-2 to TRBJ2-5, with 7 bases identical to TRBD2. Germline trimming cut 7 bases from V and 5 bases from J; bases unmatched to any gene: 7. This CDR3 comprises 13 residues. The germline V gene encodes CDR1 SGHAT and CDR2 FQNNGV. In DNA form, the CDR3 reads TGTGCCAGCACCAGCGGGGAGCAGGAGACCCAGTACTTC. Translation: CASTSGEQETQYF.

This clone was observed at least ten times. The gene calls are TRBV29-1 and TRBJ1-1; D not certain. The CDR3 is 13 residues long. Between the trimmed V and J ends, which lost 6 bases and 4 bases, there was a span of 15 bases. Germline CDR1 is SQVTM and CDR2 is ANQGSEA. The CDR3 DNA sequence: TGCAGCGTCCGGGAAGCAGAGTCCACTGAAGCTTTCTTT. This gives the protein CSVREAESTEAFF.

J is TRBJ2-1 and V is TRBV5-6; D is unclear. Germline lookup yields CDR1 SGHDT and CDR2 YYEEEE. V was trimmed by 2 bases and J by 6 bases, leaving 6 bases between them. CDR3 length equals 12 residues. The DNA of the CDR3 is TGTGCCAGCAGCTTAATCTCCAATGAGCAGTTCTTC. Translating gives CASSLISNEQFF.

V and J are TRBV6-1 and TRBJ2-7, with D possibly TRBD1 on 6 matching bases. Germline V gene sequence: CDR1 MNHNS, CDR2 SASEGT. The CDR3 is 15 residues long. V was shortened by 1 base and J by 5 bases, with 15 bases between the two germline ends. CDR3 in amino acids: CASSEEVGGYHEQYF. CDR3 nucleotides: TGTGCCAGCAGTGAAGAAGTAGGGGGTTACCACGAGCAGTACTTC.

The CDR3 sequence: CASSGRKASEQYF. The CDR3 bases are TGTGCCAGCAGTGGGCGAAAAGCGAGCGAGCAGTACTTC. This chain uses TRBV6-4 with TRBJ2-7; no clear D gene. This CDR3 is built from 13 residues. Germline CDR1 reads MRHNA; CDR2 reads SNTAGT. The V end was cut by 4 bases, the J end by 6 bases, with 13 bases between.

This clone has just one count. The V gene is TRBV27, the J gene TRBJ1-4; the D gene is possibly TRBD1 (6 bases). This CDR3 comprises 13 residues. V gave up 8 bases and J gave up 8 bases, with 15 bases separating them. Per germline, CDR1 MNHEY and CDR2 SMNVEV (reference sequence). Here the CDR3 DNA reads TGTGCCAGCTGCTCAGGGGCCCGGGAAAAACTGTTTTTT. Translating gives CASCSGAREKLFF.

V usage is TRBV6-9 and J usage is TRBJ1-5; D is unresolved. The germline V gene encodes CDR1 MNHGY and CDR2 SVAAGI. This CDR3 has 16 residues. V was clipped by 6 bases and J by 1 base, with 16 bases between them. The CDR3 reads CASSPLLRTSNQPQHF. The CDR3 DNA is TGTGCCAGCAGCCCCCTCTTGCGAACCAGCAATCAGCCCCAGCATTTT.

The V and J genes are TRBV5-6 and TRBJ2-7; D is perhaps TRBD1 (6 bases). Looked up from germline, CDR1 is SGHDT and CDR2 is YYEEEE. CDR3 length: 14 amino acids. Trimming removed 0 bases at V and 2 bases at J, with 9 bases between. The CDR3 sequence: CASSLDRDTYEQYF. CDR3 nucleotides: TGTGCCAGCAGCTTGGACAGGGACACCTACGAGCAGTACTTC. Full variable domain (missing parts from reference TRBV5-6 and TRBJ2-7): DAGVTQSPTHLIKTRGQQVTLRCSPKSGHDTVSWYQQALGQGPQFIFQYYEEEERQRGNFPDRFSGHQFPNYSSELNVNALLLGDSALYLCASSLDRDTYEQYFGPGTRLTVT.

This chain uses TRBV6-6 with TRBJ2-7, with 8 bases fitting TRBD2. The trim removed 5 bases at V and 0 bases at J, leaving 3 bases unmatched. The CDR3 sequence is 14 residues long. Looked up from germline, CDR1 is MNHNY and CDR2 is SVGAGI (reference sequence). This CDR3 is CASSASGSSYEQYF. Here the CDR3 DNA reads TGTGCCAGCAGTGCAAGCGGGAGCTCCTACGAGCAGTACTTC.

V usage is TRBV5-1 and J usage is TRBJ1-1; D is perhaps TRBD1 (6 bases). The CDR3 consists of 14 residues. The V end was cut by 7 bases, the J end by 1 base, with 14 bases between. The germline V gene has CDR1 SGHRS and CDR2 YFSETQ. The CDR3 protein is CASSFGGANTEAFF. CDR3 coding DNA: TGCGCCAGCTCCTTTGGGGGGGCGAACACTGAAGCTTTCTTT.

The rearrangement links TRBV7-6 to TRBJ2-1; TRBD2 agrees at 9 bases. The length of the CDR3 is 17 residues. Germline V gene sequence: CDR1 SGHVS, CDR2 FNYEAQ. The V and J ends lost 1 base and 5 bases, in that order; junction bases with no gene match: 9. CDR3 sequence: CASSLESFGTSHNEQFF. The CDR3 DNA is TGTGCCAGCAGCTTAGAGAGCTTCGGGACTAGCCACAATGAGCAGTTCTTC.

The rearrangement joins TRBV7-6 to TRBJ2-6; no clear D gene. The germline V gene has CDR1 SGHVS and CDR2 FNYEAQ. There are 12 residues in the CDR3. This CDR3 is CASGSGANVLTF. For the CDR3, the DNA is TGTGCGTCCGGCTCTGGGGCCAACGTCCTGACTTTC.

The CDR3 here is CASSVEPGAQETQYF. The CDR3 DNA is TGTGCCAGCAGCGTAGAACCGGGTGCCCAAGAGACCCAGTACTTC. This chain joins TRBV9 and TRBJ2-5; no clear D. Trimming shortened V by 0 bases and J by 1 base, and 10 bases separated the two germline ends. Per germline, CDR1 SGDLS and CDR2 YYNGEE. The CDR3 is made up of 15 amino acids.

The V and J genes are TRBV4-3 and TRBJ2-1, with TRBD2 identical over 13 bases. From germline, CDR1 is LGHNA and CDR2 YSLEER. The V gene end was trimmed by 4 bases and the J gene end by 5 bases; junction bases not matched to a gene: 2. There are 15 residues in the CDR3. The CDR3 nucleotides read TGCGCCAGCAGCCTCGGGACTAGCGGGAACAATGAGCAGTTCTTC. Translating it yields CASSLGTSGNNEQFF.

This chain uses TRBV4-2 with TRBJ1-5; weak D call: TRBD1 (5 bases). Trimming took off 0 bases at V and 7 bases at J, with 19 bases between the two ends. The CDR3 consists of 17 residues. Germline V gene sequence: CDR1 LGHNA, CDR2 YNFKEQ. This CDR3 reads CASSQDTAGGGDQPQHF. CDR3 in DNA: TGTGCCAGCAGCCAAGATACGGCCGGGGGTGGGGACCAGCCCCAGCATTTT.

The chain uses TRBV4-1 and TRBJ2-3; maybe TRBD2 (5 bases). In germline, CDR1 is MGHRA, CDR2 YSYEKL. V lost 0 bases, J lost 2 bases, and 12 bases lay in between. This CDR3 region has 16 residues. Here the CDR3 DNA reads TGCGCCAGCAGCCAAGATTTAAGCGGAGCCACAGATACGCAGTATTTT. Translated, it gives CASSQDLSGATDTQYF.

This clone was counted a single time. The V gene is TRBV9, the J gene TRBJ2-7; the D gene is possibly TRBD2 (6 bases). The CDR3 runs 13 residues. In germline, CDR1 is SGDLS, CDR2 YYNGEE. V lost 3 bases and J 6 bases, leaving 13 bases between the germline ends. The DNA for the CDR3 is TGTGCCAGCAGCGGTCCTGGGACTCGCGAGCAGTACTTC. Translated: CASSGPGTREQYF.

The V call is TRBV9, the J call TRBJ2-5; 7 bases align to TRBD2. With 3 bases clipped from V and 5 bases from J, the junction kept 4 bases outside the gene matches. From germline, CDR1 is SGDLS and CDR2 YYNGEE. This CDR3 has 13 residues. The CDR3 here is CASSDGLEETQYF. CDR3 nucleotide sequence: TGTGCCAGCAGCGACGGACTAGAGGAGACCCAGTACTTC. Full variable domain (missing parts from reference TRBV9 and TRBJ2-5): DSGVTQTPKHLITATGQRVTLRCSPRSGDLSVYWYQQSLDQGLQFLIQYYNGEERAKGNILERFSAQQFPDLHSELNLSSLELGDSALYFCASSDGLEETQYFGPGTRLLVL.

This clone was observed a handful of times. This rearrangement joins TRBV19 to TRBJ2-3; 11 nucleotides agree with TRBD1. The length of the CDR3 is 14 residues. V lost 5 bases and J lost 4; bases outside the gene matches: 2. Per the germline V gene, CDR1 is LNHDA and CDR2 is SQIVND (reference sequence). CDR3 residues: CASSEGQGADTQYF. In DNA form, the CDR3 reads TGTGCCAGTAGTGAGGGACAGGGGGCAGATACGCAGTATTTT.

The gene calls are TRBV7-9 and TRBJ1-1; TRBD1 matches 7 bases. J was trimmed by 1 base and V by 5 bases; bases with no gene match: 4. The CDR3 length is 14 residues. The germline V gene has CDR1 SEHNR and CDR2 FQNEAQ (reference sequence). The CDR3 coding sequence is TGTGCCAGCAGCACCGGGACAGAGAACACTGAAGCTTTCTTT. Amino acids: CASSTGTENTEAFF.

The chain is built from TRBV6-5 and TRBJ2-7; 8 bases fit TRBD2. The CDR3 totals 16 residues. Trimming removed 4 bases from V and 2 bases from J; junction bases left unmatched: 10. Germline V gene lookup returns CDR1 MNHEY and CDR2 SVGAGI. The CDR3 loop is CASSSRGGLATYEQYF. As DNA, the CDR3 is TGTGCCAGCAGTTCTCGCGGGGGGCTCGCGACCTACGAGCAGTACTTC.

The chain recombines TRBV11-2 with TRBJ1-5; unclear D gene. In germline, CDR1 is SGHAT, CDR2 FQNNGV. The CDR3 covers 13 residues. V was clipped by 4 bases and J by 2 bases, with 6 bases between them. The CDR3 reads CASSSRRNQPQHF. CDR3 coding DNA: TGTGCCAGCAGCTCTAGGCGCAATCAGCCCCAGCATTTT.